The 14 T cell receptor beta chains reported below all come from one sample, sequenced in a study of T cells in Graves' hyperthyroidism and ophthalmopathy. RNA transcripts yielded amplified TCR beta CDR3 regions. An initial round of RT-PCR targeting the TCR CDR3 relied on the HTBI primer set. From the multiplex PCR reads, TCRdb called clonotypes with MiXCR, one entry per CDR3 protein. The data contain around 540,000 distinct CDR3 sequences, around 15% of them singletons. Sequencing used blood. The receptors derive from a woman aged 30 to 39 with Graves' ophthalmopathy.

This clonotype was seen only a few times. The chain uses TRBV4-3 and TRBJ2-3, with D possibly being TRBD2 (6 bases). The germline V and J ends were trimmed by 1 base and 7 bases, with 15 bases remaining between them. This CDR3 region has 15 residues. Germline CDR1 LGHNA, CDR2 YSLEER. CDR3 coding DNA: TGCGCCAGCAGCCAAGGGAGGACTAACCTTAATACGCAGTATTTT. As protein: CASSQGRTNLNTQYF.

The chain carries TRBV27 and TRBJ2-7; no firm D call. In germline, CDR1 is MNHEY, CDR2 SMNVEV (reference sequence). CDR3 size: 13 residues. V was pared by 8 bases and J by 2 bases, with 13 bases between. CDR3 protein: CASAPRRTYEQYF. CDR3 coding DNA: TGTGCCAGCGCTCCCCGCAGGACCTACGAGCAGTACTTC.

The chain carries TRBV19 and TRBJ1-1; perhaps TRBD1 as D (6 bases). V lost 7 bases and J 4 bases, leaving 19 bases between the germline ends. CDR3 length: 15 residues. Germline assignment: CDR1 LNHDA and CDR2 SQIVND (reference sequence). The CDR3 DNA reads TGTGCCAGTATTGTAGGGGGGCGGCCGTCCACTGAAGCTTTCTTT. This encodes CASIVGGRPSTEAFF.

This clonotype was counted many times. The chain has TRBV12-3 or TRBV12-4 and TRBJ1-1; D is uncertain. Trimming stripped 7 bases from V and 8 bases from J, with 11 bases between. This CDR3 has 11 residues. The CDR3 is CASISGKEAFF. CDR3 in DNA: TGTGCCAGCATCAGCGGGAAGGAAGCTTTCTTT.

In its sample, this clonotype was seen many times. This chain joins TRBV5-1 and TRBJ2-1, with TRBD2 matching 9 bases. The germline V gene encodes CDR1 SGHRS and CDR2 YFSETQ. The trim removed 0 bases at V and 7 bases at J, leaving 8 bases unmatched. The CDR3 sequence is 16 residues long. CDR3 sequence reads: CASSLVSGSVNNEQFF. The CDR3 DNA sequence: TGCGCCAGCAGCTTGGTTAGCGGGAGTGTAAATAATGAGCAGTTCTTC.

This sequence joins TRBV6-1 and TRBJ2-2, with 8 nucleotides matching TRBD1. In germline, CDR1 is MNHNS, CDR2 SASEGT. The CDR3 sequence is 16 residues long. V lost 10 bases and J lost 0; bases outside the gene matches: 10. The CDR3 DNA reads TGTGCCATCCATGAGAGACAGGGGACGAACACCGGGGAGCTGTTTTTT. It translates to CAIHERQGTNTGELFF.

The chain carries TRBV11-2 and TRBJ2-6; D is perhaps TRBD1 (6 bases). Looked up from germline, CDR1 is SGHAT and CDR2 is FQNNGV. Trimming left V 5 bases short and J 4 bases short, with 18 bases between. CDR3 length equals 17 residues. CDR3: CASSDGQGIRGANVLTF. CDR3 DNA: TGTGCCAGCAGCGATGGGCAGGGGATAAGGGGGGCCAACGTCCTGACTTTC.

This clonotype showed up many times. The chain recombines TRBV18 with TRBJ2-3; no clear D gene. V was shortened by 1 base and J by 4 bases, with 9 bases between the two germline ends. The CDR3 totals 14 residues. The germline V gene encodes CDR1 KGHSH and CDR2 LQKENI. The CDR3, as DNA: TGTGCCAGCTCACCACTGGTTACTGCAGATACGCAGTATTTT. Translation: CASSPLVTADTQYF.

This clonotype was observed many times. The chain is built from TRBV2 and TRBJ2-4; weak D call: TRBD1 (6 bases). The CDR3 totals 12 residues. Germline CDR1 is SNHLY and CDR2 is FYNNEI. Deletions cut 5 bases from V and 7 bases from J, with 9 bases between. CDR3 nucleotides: TGTGCCAGCAGTTGGACAGCTAACATTCAGTACTTC. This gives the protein CASSWTANIQYF. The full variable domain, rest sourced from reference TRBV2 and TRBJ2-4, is EPEVTQTPSHQVTQMGQEVILRCVPISNHLYFYWYRQILGQKVEFLVSFYNNEISEKSEIFDDQFSVERPDGSNFTLKIRSTKLEDSAMYFCASSWTANIQYFGAGTRLSVL.

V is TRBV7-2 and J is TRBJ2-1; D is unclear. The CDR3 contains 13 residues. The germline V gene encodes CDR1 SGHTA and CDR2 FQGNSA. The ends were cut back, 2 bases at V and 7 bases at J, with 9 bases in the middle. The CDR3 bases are TGTGCCAGCAGCTTATCGGCGGTGAATGAGCAGTTCTTC. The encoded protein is CASSLSAVNEQFF.

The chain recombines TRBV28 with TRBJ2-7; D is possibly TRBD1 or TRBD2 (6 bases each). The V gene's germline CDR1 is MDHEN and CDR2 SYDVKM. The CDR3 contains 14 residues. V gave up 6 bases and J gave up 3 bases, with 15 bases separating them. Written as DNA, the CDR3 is TGTGCCAGCAGGAAAAGGGGGGTTGTCTACGAGCAGTACTTC. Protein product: CASRKRGVVYEQYF.

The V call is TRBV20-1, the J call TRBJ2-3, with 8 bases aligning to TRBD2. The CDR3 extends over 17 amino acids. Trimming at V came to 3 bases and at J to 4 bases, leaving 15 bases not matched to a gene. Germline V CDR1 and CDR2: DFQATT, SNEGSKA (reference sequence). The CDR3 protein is CSASPSLLAVGPDTQYF. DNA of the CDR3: TGCAGTGCTAGTCCCTCATTACTAGCGGTCGGGCCAGATACGCAGTATTTT.

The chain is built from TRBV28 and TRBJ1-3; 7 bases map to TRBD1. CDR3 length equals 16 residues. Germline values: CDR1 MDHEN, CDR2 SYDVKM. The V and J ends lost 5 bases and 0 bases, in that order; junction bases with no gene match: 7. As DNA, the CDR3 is TGTGCCAGCAGTCCAGGGGGGGTAACCTCTGGAAACACCATATATTTT. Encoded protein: CASSPGGVTSGNTIYF.

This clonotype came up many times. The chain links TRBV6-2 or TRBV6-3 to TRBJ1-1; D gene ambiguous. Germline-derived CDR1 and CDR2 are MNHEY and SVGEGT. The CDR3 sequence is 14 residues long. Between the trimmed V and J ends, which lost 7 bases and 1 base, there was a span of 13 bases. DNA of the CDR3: TGTGCCAGCAACCTCGTGGCCGGGAACACTGAAGCTTTCTTT. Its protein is CASNLVAGNTEAFF.